Listed below are T cell receptor beta chains from one sample, sequenced in a study of technical replicates of blood from a few donors. Clones were read by immunoSEQ multiplex PCR, and TCRdb kept only the in-frame ones, dropping some. The data hold tens of thousands of clones, with roughly 90% observed a single time. Sample: T cells isolated from PBMCs. These receptors all stem from a human donor in good health. Each CDR3 is given with its conserved first and last residue. Each record gives: CDR3 protein, CDR3 length, J gene, V gene.

CDR3: CASSLVVRNYEQYF; length: 14; J: TRBJ2-7; V: TRBV28
CDR3: CAWSSTGKEGYTF; length: 13; J: TRBJ1-2; V: TRBV30
CDR3: CAWSDGPSGANVLTF; length: 15; J: TRBJ2-6; V: TRBV30
CDR3: CASSIGGIDTEAFF; length: 14; J: TRBJ1-1; V: TRBV19
CDR3: CATSRQGNGYTF; length: 12; J: TRBJ1-2; V: TRBV15
CDR3: CASSLVWAGNQPQHF; length: 15; J: TRBJ1-5; V: TRBV7-2
CDR3: CASKWGVEGMLPQHF; length: 15; J: TRBJ1-5; V: TRBV19
CDR3: CASSLWGQGMTNTEAFF; length: 17; J: TRBJ1-1; V: TRBV27
CDR3: CASKQGGIEKLFF; length: 13; J: TRBJ1-4; V: TRBV6-5
CDR3: CASSYRGRPDTQYF; length: 14; J: TRBJ2-3; V: TRBV11-2
CDR3: CAWSALTRDREFF; length: 13; J: TRBJ2-1; V: TRBV30
CDR3: CASSPPGQWSGEQYF; length: 15; J: TRBJ2-7; V: TRBV18
CDR3: CASSQVDGLNYGYTF; length: 15; J: TRBJ1-2; V: TRBV4-1
CDR3: CASSGTDSNQPQHF; length: 14; J: TRBJ1-5; V: TRBV18
CDR3: CASSFPKSGSISYNEQFF; length: 18; J: TRBJ2-1; V: TRBV28
CDR3: CASSTYTYLGQGGEQYF; length: 17; J: TRBJ2-7; V: TRBV11-2
CDR3: CASSEGLAGTYNEQFF; length: 16; J: TRBJ2-1; V: TRBV25-1
CDR3: CASSYEIRTEAFF; length: 13; J: TRBJ1-1; V: TRBV6-5
CDR3: CASSQDLEVEAFF; length: 13; J: TRBJ1-1; V: TRBV4-3
CDR3: CASSNSAYNEQFF; length: 13; J: TRBJ2-1; V: TRBV6-1
CDR3: CASSFSGTSGHEQYF; length: 15; J: TRBJ2-7; V: TRBV19
CDR3: CAWSVLAGTDTQYF; length: 14; J: TRBJ2-3; V: TRBV30
CDR3: CASSVDLGEVGTEAFF; length: 16; J: TRBJ1-1; V: TRBV9
CDR3: CASSLSTEDTTRYEQYF; length: 17; J: TRBJ2-7; V: TRBV5-1
CDR3: CASSPRQTGEQFF; length: 13; J: TRBJ2-1; V: TRBV18
CDR3: CASSEASLRAHYEQYF; length: 16; J: TRBJ2-7; V: TRBV2
CDR3: CASSQIKQGASYNEQFF; length: 17; J: TRBJ2-1; V: TRBV5-8
CDR3: CASSNRGQPQHF; length: 12; J: TRBJ1-5; V: TRBV6-5
CDR3: CAWSHGGNYGYTF; length: 13; J: TRBJ1-2; V: TRBV30
CDR3: CASRGGWGTDTQYF; length: 14; J: TRBJ2-3; V: TRBV5-1
CDR3: CASSLYRGADTQYF; length: 14; J: TRBJ2-3; V: TRBV27
CDR3: CASSVGGQGASYEQYF; length: 16; J: TRBJ2-7; V: TRBV9
CDR3: CSVEIRAKREVNEQFF; length: 16; J: TRBJ2-1; V: TRBV29-1
CDR3: CASSLWAGGYSYEQYF; length: 16; J: TRBJ2-7; V: TRBV28
CDR3: CASSTQGRNTGELFF; length: 15; J: TRBJ2-2; V: TRBV19
CDR3: CASSFLHPQGVMNTEAFF; length: 18; J: TRBJ1-1; V: TRBV5-6
CDR3: CASSWTSGRDTQYF; length: 14; J: TRBJ2-3; V: TRBV6-1
CDR3: CASSLGDRGRIIGYTF; length: 16; J: TRBJ1-2; V: TRBV5-6
CDR3: CASSLGGRTGELFF; length: 14; J: TRBJ2-2; V: TRBV7-2
CDR3: CASSIAGDVTDTQYF; length: 15; J: TRBJ2-3; V: TRBV9
CDR3: CASSLELAGNNEQFF; length: 15; J: TRBJ2-1; V: TRBV5-1
CDR3: CASRGRTEAFF; length: 11; J: TRBJ1-1; V: TRBV19
CDR3: CASSGQAGPYEQYF; length: 14; J: TRBJ2-7; V: TRBV19
CDR3: CASSSLAGDEQYF; length: 13; J: TRBJ2-7; V: TRBV7-3
CDR3: CASNNGQLYGYTF; length: 13; J: TRBJ1-2; V: TRBV2
CDR3: CSASEGADYTF; length: 11; J: TRBJ1-2; V: TRBV20-1
CDR3: CASSWLLQGAGDTQYF; length: 16; J: TRBJ2-3; V: TRBV5-1
CDR3: CASSPSQAFF; length: 10; J: TRBJ1-1; V: TRBV7-8
CDR3: CASSILARNSYEQYF; length: 15; J: TRBJ2-7; V: TRBV4-1
CDR3: CASSPTTSGRAEDTQYF; length: 17; J: TRBJ2-3; V: TRBV4-1
CDR3: CASSLTTSYEQYF; length: 13; J: TRBJ2-7; V: TRBV5-6
CDR3: CASSLGGYEQYF; length: 12; J: TRBJ2-7; V: TRBV6-5
CDR3: CASGRFGTDFKETQYF; length: 16; J: TRBJ2-5; V: TRBV21-1
CDR3: CASSRVGTTNTGELFF; length: 16; J: TRBJ2-2; V: TRBV4-1